The clone carrying this T cell receptor beta chain was seen only a few times. Its antigen is unknown. This entry is derived from a study of cytomegalovirus exposure and HLA in healthy donors. It was with 60 Vbeta and 13 Jbeta primers that the PCR ran. Some clones are missing from TCRdb's copy, which holds only in-frame ones; the method was immunoSEQ multiplex PCR. The data contain about 140,000 clones, around 80% of them seen just once; the ten biggest clones take up about an eighth. Germline V gives CDR1 SQVTM, CDR2 ANQGSEA. Trimming removed 7 bases from V and 5 bases from J; junction bases left unmatched: 7. The CDR3 has 13 amino acids. General study results and limits: Near-uniform donor sequencing depth was presumed by presence/absence analyses. Information on immune exposure was restricted to one variable (CMV serostatus).

The chain joins TRBV29-1 to TRBJ2-2; 7 bases align to TRBD1. The clonotype was recovered from a middle-aged woman in good health and CMV-seronegative. The sample taken for sequencing was PBMCs. CDR3 in amino acids: CSGVRGRTGELFF. The DNA of the CDR3 is TGCAGCGGAGTGAGGGGGCGGACCGGGGAGCTGTTTTTT.